The clone carrying this T cell receptor beta chain was detected a few times. As yet, its antigen is unknown. The sample belongs to a study of cytomegalovirus exposure and HLA in healthy donors. Regarding the study as a whole: A later analysis showed HLA-associated TCR beta chains outstripping equally common others in clonal expansion.

Looked up from germline, CDR1 is SGHRS and CDR2 is YFSETQ. This CDR3 contains 14 residues. Trimming removed 4 bases from V and 4 bases from J, with 13 bases in between. The PCR contained 60 Vbeta and 13 Jbeta primers. Some clones are missing from TCRdb's copy, which holds only in-frame ones; the method was immunoSEQ multiplex PCR. Altogether some 200,000 clones are present, approximately 59% being singletons, with the ten largest covering roughly 2.9%. This chain links TRBV5-1 with TRBJ2-3; D unclear. The sequence was collected from a man in his forties in good health and CMV-seronegative. The material sequenced was PBMCs. The CDR3 DNA is TGCGCCAGCAGCCCGACCCCGGCGGCAGATACGCAGTATTTT. Residues: CASSPTPAADTQYF.